This T cell receptor (beta chain) stems from a study of T cells in Graves' hyperthyroidism and ophthalmopathy. Patients were aged 18 to 65, had disease duration under 2 months, and had newly diagnosed hyperthyroidism. Each diagnosis was grounded in clinical symptoms, serum thyroxine and TRAb, thyroid ultrasound, and orbital computed tomography. Isolation of PBMCs was performed on around 9.3 ml fresh peripheral blood. What was amplified from RNA transcripts were TCR beta CDR3 regions. In the first-round RT-PCR of the TCR CDR3, the HTBI primer set was used. A single record per CDR3 protein comes from TCRdb applying MiXCR to the multiplex PCR reads. The sample lists 300,000 to 450,000 distinct CDR3 sequences, approximately 25% occurring once. This clonotype has at least ten counts. Its antigen is still unknown. The CDR3 totals 14 residues. V was clipped by 2 bases and J by 2 bases, with 9 bases between them. Germline V gene sequence: CDR1 MNHNS, CDR2 SASEGT.

General study results and limits: Ophthalmopathy was told apart from stable hyperthyroidism by a 13 V-J model.

V and J are TRBV6-1 and TRBJ2-5; the D gene is possibly TRBD2 (6 bases). The source material was blood. The TCR originated in a man aged 45 to 65 with Graves' hyperthyroidism. The CDR3, as DNA: TGTGCCAGCAGTGAAACTAGCCGTCAAGAGACCCAGTACTTC. Translated: CASSETSRQETQYF.